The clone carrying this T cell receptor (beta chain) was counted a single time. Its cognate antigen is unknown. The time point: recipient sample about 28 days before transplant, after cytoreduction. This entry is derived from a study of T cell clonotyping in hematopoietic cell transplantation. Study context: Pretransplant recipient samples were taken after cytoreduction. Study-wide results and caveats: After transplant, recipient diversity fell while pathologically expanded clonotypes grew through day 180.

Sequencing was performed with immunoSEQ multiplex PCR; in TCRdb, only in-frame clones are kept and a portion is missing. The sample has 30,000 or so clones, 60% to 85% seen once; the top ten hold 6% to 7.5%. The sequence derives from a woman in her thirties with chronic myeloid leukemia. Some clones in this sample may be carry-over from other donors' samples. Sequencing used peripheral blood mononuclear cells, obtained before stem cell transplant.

CDR3 in amino acids: CASSTFAGGYNSPLHF. The CDR3 region has the DNA TGTGCCAGCAGCACCTTCGCAGGGGGCTACAATTCACCCCTCCACTTT. The rearrangement uses TRBV5-5 and TRBJ1-6; 8 bases are a match to TRBD1. Germline CDR1 is SGHKS and CDR2 is YYEKEE (reference sequence). Trimming cost V 4 bases and J 7 bases; bases outside gene matches: 10. The CDR3 consists of 16 residues.